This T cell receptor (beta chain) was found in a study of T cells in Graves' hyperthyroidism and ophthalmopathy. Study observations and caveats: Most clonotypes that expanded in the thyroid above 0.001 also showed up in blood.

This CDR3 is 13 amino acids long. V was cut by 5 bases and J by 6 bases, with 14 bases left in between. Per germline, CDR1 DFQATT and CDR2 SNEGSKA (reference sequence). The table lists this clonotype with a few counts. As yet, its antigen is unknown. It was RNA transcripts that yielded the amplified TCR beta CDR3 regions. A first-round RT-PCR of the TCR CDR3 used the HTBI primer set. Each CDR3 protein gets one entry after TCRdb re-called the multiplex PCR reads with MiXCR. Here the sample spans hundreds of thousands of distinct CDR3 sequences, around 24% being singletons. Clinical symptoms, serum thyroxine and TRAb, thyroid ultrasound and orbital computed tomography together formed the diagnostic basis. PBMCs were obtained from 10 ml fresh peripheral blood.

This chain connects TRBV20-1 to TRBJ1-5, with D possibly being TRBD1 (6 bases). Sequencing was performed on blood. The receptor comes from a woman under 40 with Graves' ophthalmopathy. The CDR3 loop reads CSAEQGVSQPQHF. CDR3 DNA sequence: TGCAGTGCTGAACAGGGTGTCAGTCAGCCCCAGCATTTT.